This passage covers 18 T cell receptor beta chains from one sample sequenced in a study of T cell repertoires in cytomegalovirus infection. TCRdb called the reads again in MiXCR, with one record for every CDR3 protein. The sample includes tens of thousands of distinct CDR3 sequences, around 18% seen only once; the top ten take around 59%. No antigen is known for these receptors. The sequencing used CD8+ T cells from cultured PBMCs, collected from culture after CMV antigen stimulation. These receptors were obtained from a human donor in good health (CMV status not recorded). Some clones in this sample may be carry-over from other donors' samples.

The table lists this clonotype with many counts. V gene TRBV2 combines with J gene TRBJ2-5; TRBD2 matches 9 bases. Looked up from germline, CDR1 is SNHLY and CDR2 is FYNNEI. The V segment lost 8 bases and the J segment 3 bases; nucleotides outside the gene matches: 22. This CDR3 is built from 19 residues. The CDR3 protein is CASRATLAGAYREEETQYF. In DNA, the CDR3 is TGTGCCAGCCGCGCGACCTTAGCGGGGGCCTACCGGGAGGAAGAGACCCAGTACTTC. The full variable domain, in which reference TRBV2 and TRBJ2-5 provide the parts outside the CDR3, is EPEVTQTPSHQVTQMGQEVILRCVPISNHLYFYWYRQILGQKVEFLVSFYNNEISEKSEIFDDQFSVERPDGSNFTLKIRSTKLEDSAMYFCASRATLAGAYREEETQYFGPGTRLLVL.

V usage is TRBV5-1 and J usage is TRBJ2-3, with 12 bases that match TRBD2. CDR1 and CDR2 (germline): SGHRS, YFSETQ. J was trimmed by 0 bases and V by 0 bases; bases with no gene match: 5. The length of the CDR3 is 18 residues. The CDR3 sequence: CASSLVGLAGPSTDTQYF. CDR3 DNA sequence: TGCGCCAGCAGCTTGGTGGGACTAGCGGGTCCTAGCACAGATACGCAGTATTTT.

V and J are TRBV6-1 and TRBJ1-6, with D tentatively TRBD1 (5 bases). V was cut by 3 bases and J by 2 bases, with 11 bases left in between. This CDR3 has 16 amino acids. CDR1 is MNHNS, CDR2 SASEGT, per germline. The CDR3 DNA follows: TGTGCCAGCAGTGACAGGGTACACACCTATAATTCACCCCTCCACTTT. It encodes CASSDRVHTYNSPLHF.

This clonotype was observed a few times. The rearrangement joins TRBV7-9 to TRBJ1-2; the D is unclear. V dropped 5 bases and J dropped 4 bases, with 20 bases sitting between them. The CDR3 sequence is 16 residues long. Germline loops: CDR1 SEHNR, CDR2 FQNEAQ (reference sequence). The CDR3 spells CASSRISGEQLYGYTF. CDR3 nucleotides: TGTGCCAGCAGCCGAATCAGTGGGGAACAGCTCTATGGCTACACCTTC.

This clonotype was recorded a few times. The J gene is TRBJ2-7, the V gene TRBV12-5; maybe TRBD1 (5 bases). The length of the CDR3 is 14 residues. The V gene lost 3 bases and the J gene lost 4 bases, with 13 bases spanning the gap. Germline values: CDR1 LGHNT, CDR2 FRNRAP. DNA for the CDR3: TGTGCTAGTGGTTTAGACAGTTTCTATTACGAGCAGTACTTC. Translated: CASGLDSFYYEQYF.

This clonotype has more than one count but fewer than ten. V is TRBV7-9 and J is TRBJ1-2; possibly TRBD1 for D (6 bases). Trimming removed 3 bases at V and 6 bases at J, with 14 bases between. The germline gives CDR1 SEHNR, CDR2 FQNEAQ (reference sequence). CDR3 size: 14 residues. As DNA, the CDR3 is TGTGCCAGCAGCTTGACAGGCCTCGGGGATGGCTACACCTTC. The encoded protein is CASSLTGLGDGYTF.

The table lists this clonotype with a few counts. The chain combines TRBV12-3 or TRBV12-4 with TRBJ2-1; 8 nucleotides agree with TRBD2. This CDR3 spans 17 amino acids. Trimming took 3 bases from V and 4 from J; bases not matched to a gene: 11. The CDR3 DNA follows: TGTGCCAGCAGTTTTTCTGGCGGGGGGATCCTGTACAATGAGCAGTTCTTC. It yields the protein CASSFSGGGILYNEQFF.

This clonotype was counted between two and nine times. The chain joins TRBV7-9 to TRBJ1-2, with D unresolved. CDR3 length equals 12 residues. Germline-derived CDR1 and CDR2 are SEHNR and FQNEAQ (reference sequence). The ends were cut back, 7 bases at V and 5 bases at J, with 11 bases in the middle. The CDR3 nucleotides read TGTGCCAGCACCCTCCAGGTGTATGGCTACACCTTC. Protein: CASTLQVYGYTF.

The genes are TRBV6-2 or TRBV6-3 and TRBJ1-5, with 10 bases identical to TRBD1. V shed 6 bases and J 2 bases; nucleotides not matched to a gene: 10. This CDR3 spans 17 amino acids. Germline loops: CDR1 MNHEY, CDR2 SVGEGT. In DNA, the CDR3 is TGTGCCAGCAGGCTGACCCCCGGGACAGGGGGCAATCAGCCCCAGCATTTT. This encodes CASRLTPGTGGNQPQHF.

V gene TRBV11-2 combines with J gene TRBJ2-5, with D perhaps matching TRBD2 (5 bases). Germline loops: CDR1 SGHAT, CDR2 FQNNGV. Trimming removed 0 bases from V and 1 base from J, with 15 bases in between. The CDR3 has 17 amino acids. CDR3 sequence reads: CASSLDTIATPQETQYF. The DNA of the CDR3 is TGTGCCAGCAGCTTAGATACGATAGCGACACCCCAAGAGACCCAGTACTTC.

At least ten counts were recorded for this clonotype. The J gene is TRBJ2-3, the V gene TRBV11-2; possible D gene TRBD1, 6 bases. Trimming removed 2 bases at V and 4 bases at J, with 22 bases between. Per the germline V gene, CDR1 is SGHAT and CDR2 is FQNNGV. CDR3 length equals 18 residues. The CDR3 sequence is CASSLTPLGAGRPDTQYF. CDR3 DNA: TGTGCCAGCAGCTTAACTCCTTTGGGGGCCGGGCGTCCAGATACGCAGTATTTT.

This sequence joins TRBV20-1 and TRBJ1-5; the match to TRBD1 covers 7 bases. The CDR3 loop spans 14 amino acids. J lost 7 bases, V lost 3 bases, and 9 bases had no gene match. CDR1 is DFQATT and CDR2 is SNEGSKA in the germline V gene (reference sequence). CDR3 loop: CSASGTDAKQPQHF. The CDR3 DNA follows: TGCAGTGCTAGCGGGACAGATGCCAAGCAGCCCCAGCATTTT.

The CDR3 region has the DNA TGTGCCAGCAGCTCTCAACCCGGGGACGAGCAGTACTTC. This sequence encodes CASSSQPGDEQYF. This chain joins TRBV7-6 and TRBJ2-7, with D possibly TRBD2 on 5 matching bases. V shed 4 bases and J shed 5 bases, with 12 bases lying between them. Germline V gives CDR1 SGHVS, CDR2 FNYEAQ. This CDR3 spans 13 amino acids.

V gene TRBV12-3 or TRBV12-4 combines with J gene TRBJ2-4, with D tentatively TRBD1 (5 bases). Trimming took off 6 bases at V and 0 bases at J, with 15 bases between the two ends. The CDR3 is made up of 16 amino acids. CDR3 loop: CASSHTGPQAKNIQYF. Here the CDR3 DNA reads TGTGCCAGCAGCCACACAGGACCCCAAGCCAAAAACATTCAGTACTTC.

This clonotype has just a few counts. DNA of the CDR3: TGTGCCAGCAGCTTAAAGTGGGGCAGCACAGATACGCAGTATTTT. It translates to CASSLKWGSTDTQYF. This chain links TRBV11-2 with TRBJ2-3, with TRBD1 as a possible D gene (5 bases). Germline V lookup: CDR1 SGHAT, CDR2 FQNNGV. Deletions cut 2 bases from V and 0 bases from J, with 9 bases between. CDR3 length: 15 amino acids.

The chain has TRBV6-5 and TRBJ1-2, with 9 bases that match TRBD1. The CDR3 is 13 amino acids. Trimming removed 2 bases from V and 8 bases from J; junction bases left unmatched: 3. Germline V gives CDR1 MNHEY, CDR2 SVGAGI. This chain's CDR3 is CASSYDRGDGYTF. In DNA, the CDR3 is TGTGCCAGCAGTTACGACAGGGGGGACGGCTACACCTTC.

This clonotype has at least ten counts. The V call is TRBV28, the J call TRBJ2-1; no clear D gene. The CDR3 consists of 14 residues. Germline CDR1 reads MDHEN; CDR2 reads SYDVKM. Trimming stripped 3 bases from V and 8 bases from J, with 14 bases between. CDR3 bases: TGTGCCAGCAGTTTTGCTGGCAGCCCACATGAGCAGTTCTTC. As protein: CASSFAGSPHEQFF. Full variable domain (rest looked up from reference TRBV28 and TRBJ2-1): DVKVTQSSRYLVKRTGEKVFLECVQDMDHENMFWYRQDPGLGLRLIYFSYDVKMKEKGDIPEGYSVSREKKERFSLILESASTNQTSMYLCASSFAGSPHEQFFGPGTRLTVL.

The J gene is TRBJ2-1, the V gene TRBV7-3; TRBD2 aligns across 10 bases. J lost 8 bases, V lost 2 bases, and 6 bases had no gene match. CDR1 is SGHTA and CDR2 is FQGTGA in the germline V gene. The CDR3 is 15 amino acids. The CDR3 is CASSLGSGGAYEQFF. Written as DNA, the CDR3 is TGTGCCAGCAGCTTAGGGAGCGGGGGGGCCTATGAGCAGTTCTTC.